The clone carrying this T cell receptor beta chain appeared once. This sequence is one base from a far larger clone and is likely a read error. This entry belongs to a study of shared clonotypes between healthy human individuals. Samples underwent the assay at deep level. Investigators spread the genomic DNA of each subset evenly over several immunoSEQ plates. Profiling relied on immunoSEQ multiplex PCR, and the TCRdb table lists in-frame clones only, not all of them. The sample contains hundreds of thousands of clones, approximately 77% of which appear only once. The receptor was derived from a woman between 40 and 55 years old in good health. Some clones in this sample may be carry-over from other donors' samples. The sample consisted of PBMCs.

This CDR3 is CAWSAQDQPQHF. CDR3 sequence (DNA): TGTGCCTGGAGTGCACAAGATCAGCCCCAGCATTTT. This chain connects TRBV30 to TRBJ1-5; D unclear. The CDR3 runs 12 residues. From germline, CDR1 is GTSNPN and CDR2 SVGIG (reference sequence). Trimming stripped 1 base from V and 5 bases from J, with 6 bases between.